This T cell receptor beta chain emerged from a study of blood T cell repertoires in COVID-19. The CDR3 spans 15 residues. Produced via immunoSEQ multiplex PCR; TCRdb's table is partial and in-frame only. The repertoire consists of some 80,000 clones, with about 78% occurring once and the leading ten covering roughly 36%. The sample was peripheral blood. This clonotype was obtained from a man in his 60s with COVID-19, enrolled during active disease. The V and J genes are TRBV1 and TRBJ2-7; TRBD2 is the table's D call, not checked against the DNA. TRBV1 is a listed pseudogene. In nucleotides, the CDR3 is TGCACCAGCAGTCCTGTGACTAGCGGGAGCTACGAGCAGTACTTC. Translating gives CTSSPVTSGSYEQYF.